The 20 T cell receptor beta chains below all came from one sample that was sequenced in a study of shared clonotypes between healthy human individuals. TCRdb keeps only in-frame clones here, not all; method: immunoSEQ multiplex PCR. The profile shows about 1.5 million clones, approximately 98% of them singletons. Sequences were obtained from naive CD4+ T cells sorted from blood. Subset defined: CD45RA+ positively selected. The receptors originated from a man aged 25-45 years in good health.

This clone was seen once. The rearrangement joins TRBV19 to TRBJ1-5; a possible D gene is TRBD1 (5 bases). This CDR3 is 14 amino acids long. From germline, CDR1 is LNHDA and CDR2 SQIVND (reference sequence). V lost 5 bases, J lost 6 bases, and 14 bases lay in between. The DNA of the CDR3 is TGTGCCAGTAGTGTCACCGGGGCGGCTCAGCCCCAGCATTTT. This codes for CASSVTGAAQPQHF.

V is TRBV15 and J is TRBJ1-2; D not certain. CDR1 and CDR2 from the germline V gene are LNHNV and YYDKDF (reference sequence). CDR3 length: 13 amino acids. Trimming shortened V by 0 bases and J by 12 bases, and 14 bases separated the two germline ends. The CDR3 reads CATSRDRVDPHTF. CDR3 coding DNA: TGTGCCACCAGCAGAGATAGAGTCGACCCCCACACCTTC.

The rearrangement joins TRBV5-1 to TRBJ2-5; D gene uncertain. Deletions cut 1 base from V and 5 bases from J, with 15 bases between. The CDR3 has 15 residues. Looked up from germline, CDR1 is SGHRS and CDR2 is YFSETQ. The CDR3 is CASSLSLGLRETQYF. The CDR3 bases are TGCGCCAGCAGCTTGAGTCTAGGGTTGAGGGAGACCCAGTACTTC.

Here the CDR3 DNA reads TGTGCCAGCAGCCCCCGGGGGGACAGAGAAAACATTCAGTACTTC. As protein: CASSPRGDRENIQYF. The chain is built from TRBV11-2 and TRBJ2-4, with D perhaps assigned TRBD1 or TRBD2 (7 bases each). The CDR3 length is 15 residues. Germline lookup yields CDR1 SGHAT and CDR2 FQNNGV. V was pared by 5 bases and J by 5 bases, with 16 bases between.

This chain joins TRBV18 and TRBJ2-5; D is perhaps TRBD1 or TRBD2 (5 bases each). Germline-derived CDR1 and CDR2 are KGHSH and LQKENI. The CDR3 is 16 residues long. Trimming cost V 4 bases and J 5 bases, with 20 bases left between them. The CDR3 DNA is TGTGCCAGCTCACTCAACCCGGGACGCCAAAAGGAGACCCAGTACTTC. Protein: CASSLNPGRQKETQYF.

With regard to this clone: The same CDR3 is also encoded by other DNA sequences in this sample. This chain connects TRBV28 to TRBJ1-3; no clear D. This CDR3 contains 14 residues. Trimming removed 1 base from V and 0 bases from J, with 4 bases in between. Germline CDR1 reads MDHEN; CDR2 reads SYDVKM. The CDR3 is CASSLSLSGNTIYF. The DNA for the CDR3 is TGTGCCAGCAGTTTATCCCTCTCTGGAAACACCATATATTTT.

The chain is built from TRBV10-2 and TRBJ2-3; maybe TRBD2 (6 bases). CDR3 size: 17 residues. Germline V gene sequence: CDR1 WSHSY, CDR2 SAAADI. V was trimmed by 4 bases and J by 4 bases, leaving 21 bases between them. CDR3 in amino acids: CASSVLAGRTVPDTQYF. The CDR3 coding sequence is TGCGCCAGCAGTGTACTAGCAGGGCGAACCGTACCAGATACGCAGTATTTT.

Concerning this clone itself: The sample carries other DNA sequences with the same CDR3. This chain links TRBV2 with TRBJ1-1; 7 bases are shared with TRBD1. The CDR3 runs to 13 residues. The junction had 5 bases not matched to a gene; V was cut back by 5 bases and J by 5 bases. Germline V gene data show CDR1 as SNHLY and CDR2 as FYNNEI. The CDR3, as DNA: TGTGCCAGCAGTTACAGGGGAGGGACTGAAGCTTTCTTT. Translating gives CASSYRGGTEAFF.

With respect to this clone: Other DNA sequences within the sample encode an identical CDR3. V and J are TRBV7-2 and TRBJ1-5; TRBD1 matches 7 bases. The CDR3 extends over 14 amino acids. Trimming took 3 bases from V and 3 from J; bases not matched to a gene: 2. Germline values: CDR1 SGHTA, CDR2 FQGNSA. The CDR3 DNA reads as TGTGCCAGCAGCTTCAGGGGGAACAATCAGCCCCAGCATTTT. Its protein product is CASSFRGNNQPQHF.

The rearrangement uses TRBV11-2 and TRBJ2-5, with 7 bases aligning to TRBD1. The germline gives CDR1 SGHAT, CDR2 FQNNGV. The CDR3 is 16 residues long. Trimming at V came to 5 bases and at J to 1 base, leaving 10 bases not matched to a gene. The CDR3 protein is CASSPLPGTAQETQYF. CDR3 sequence (DNA): TGTGCCAGCAGCCCCCTGCCCGGGACAGCCCAAGAGACCCAGTACTTC.

The chain carries TRBV28 and TRBJ1-5; the match to TRBD1 covers 9 bases. Losses at the gene ends were 6 bases for V and 6 bases for J; bases not matched to a gene: 3. CDR3 length equals 13 residues. Germline V gene sequence: CDR1 MDHEN, CDR2 SYDVKM. The CDR3 bases are TGTGCCAGCAGGGGGACAGGGATTCAGCCCCAGCATTTT. Protein product: CASRGTGIQPQHF. Drawing the rest from reference TRBV28 and TRBJ1-5, the complete variable domain is DVKVTQSSRYLVKRTGEKVFLECVQDMDHENMFWYRQDPGLGLRLIYFSYDVKMKEKGDIPEGYSVSREKKERFSLILESASTNQTSMYLCASRGTGIQPQHFGDGTRLSIL.

This clone is a singleton in its sample. This sequence joins TRBV29-1 and TRBJ2-2; 10 bases map to TRBD2. The CDR3 runs 16 residues. Trimming removed 4 bases from V and 5 bases from J; junction bases left unmatched: 10. The germline V gene encodes CDR1 SQVTM and CDR2 ANQGSEA. CDR3 loop: CSVGTSGGIGTGELFF. The CDR3 nucleotides read TGCAGCGTTGGGACTAGCGGAGGGATTGGAACCGGGGAGCTGTTTTTT.

The rearrangement joins TRBV10-3 to TRBJ1-5, with 9 bases identical to TRBD1. The CDR3 length is 13 residues. The J segment lost 3 bases and the V segment lost 10 bases, leaving 4 bases of the junction unmatched. The germline V gene has CDR1 ENHRY and CDR2 SYGVKD. Here the CDR3 reads CATRDRDNQPQHF. The CDR3 nucleotides read TGTGCCACCCGGGACAGGGACAATCAGCCCCAGCATTTT.

CDR3 residues: CASSEGLPKLDEQYF. In DNA, the CDR3 is TGCGCCAGCAGTGAGGGTCTCCCCAAGCTCGACGAGCAGTACTTC. This chain connects TRBV10-1 to TRBJ2-7, with D hard to call. Germline V lookup: CDR1 WNHNN, CDR2 SYGVQD (reference sequence). The CDR3 totals 15 residues. With 2 bases removed from V and 5 bases from J, the gap between germline ends came to 16 bases.

The rearrangement uses TRBV27 and TRBJ2-5; 8 bases line up with TRBD1. CDR1 is MNHEY, CDR2 SMNVEV, per germline (reference sequence). Trimming at V came to 5 bases and at J to 6 bases, leaving 8 bases not matched to a gene. The CDR3 is made up of 14 amino acids. The CDR3: CASSSRTGHQTQYF. CDR3 sequence (DNA): TGTGCCAGCAGTAGCCGGACAGGGCATCAGACCCAGTACTTC.

This clone was found once. The genes are TRBV5-6 and TRBJ1-5; the D gene is possibly TRBD1 (5 bases). The CDR3 has 15 amino acids. V lost 3 bases to trimming and J lost 0 bases, with 10 bases between them. From germline, CDR1 is SGHDT and CDR2 YYEEEE. CDR3 in DNA: TGTGCCAGCAGCTCAGGACACTTTAGCAATCAGCCCCAGCATTTT. It is translated as CASSSGHFSNQPQHF.

The chain has TRBV28 and TRBJ2-5; 7 bases agree with TRBD2. Germline trimming cut 1 base from V and 2 bases from J; bases unmatched to any gene: 4. Germline CDR1 and CDR2: MDHEN and SYDVKM. The CDR3 sequence is 15 residues long. The CDR3 here is CASSLLVGGQETQYF. The CDR3 DNA reads TGTGCCAGCAGTTTATTGGTGGGGGGGCAAGAGACCCAGTACTTC.

Of note for this clone: The same CDR3 arises from other DNA sequences in this sample as well. The chain carries TRBV27 and TRBJ2-3; D is unclear. There are 14 residues in the CDR3. V was clipped by 3 bases and J by 1 base, with 8 bases between them. Germline CDR1 reads MNHEY; CDR2 reads SMNVEV (reference sequence). CDR3 DNA sequence: TGTGCCAGCAGTTTTTCCGGCCGCACAGATACGCAGTATTTT. Translated, it gives CASSFSGRTDTQYF.

The DNA of the CDR3 is TGTGCCAGTAGTATAACCCGCTCTGGAAACACCATATATTTT. It codes for CASSITRSGNTIYF. The gene calls are TRBV19 and TRBJ1-3; D remains ambiguous. Trimming removed 2 bases at V and 0 bases at J, with 5 bases between. Germline-derived CDR1 and CDR2 are LNHDA and SQIVND (reference sequence). CDR3 size: 14 residues.

The rearrangement joins TRBV5-1 to TRBJ2-7, with 9 positions matching TRBD1. Per germline, CDR1 SGHRS and CDR2 YFSETQ. The CDR3 length is 16 residues. With 3 bases clipped from V and 3 bases from J, the junction kept 10 bases outside the gene matches. CDR3 region: CASSYKPGQGDYEQYF. The CDR3 DNA follows: TGCGCCAGCAGCTACAAGCCGGGACAGGGTGACTACGAGCAGTACTTC.